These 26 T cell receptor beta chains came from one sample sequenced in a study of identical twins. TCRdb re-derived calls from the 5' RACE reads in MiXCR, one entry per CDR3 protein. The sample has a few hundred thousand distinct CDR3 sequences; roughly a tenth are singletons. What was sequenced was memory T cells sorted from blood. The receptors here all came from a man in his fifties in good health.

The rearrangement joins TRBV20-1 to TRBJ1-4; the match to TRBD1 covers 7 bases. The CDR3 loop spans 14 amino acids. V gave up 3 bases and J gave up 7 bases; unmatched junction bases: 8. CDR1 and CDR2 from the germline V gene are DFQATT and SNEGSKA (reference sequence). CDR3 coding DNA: TGCAGTGCTAGGATCAGGGGGGGCAGTGAAAAACTGTTTTTT. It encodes CSARIRGGSEKLFF.

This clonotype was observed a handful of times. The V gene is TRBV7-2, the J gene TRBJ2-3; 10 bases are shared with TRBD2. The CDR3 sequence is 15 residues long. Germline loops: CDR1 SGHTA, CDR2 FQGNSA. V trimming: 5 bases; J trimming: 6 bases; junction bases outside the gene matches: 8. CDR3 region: CASSLSGGGGDTQYF. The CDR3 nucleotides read TGTGCCAGCAGCCTAAGCGGGGGGGGCGGTGATACGCAGTATTTT.

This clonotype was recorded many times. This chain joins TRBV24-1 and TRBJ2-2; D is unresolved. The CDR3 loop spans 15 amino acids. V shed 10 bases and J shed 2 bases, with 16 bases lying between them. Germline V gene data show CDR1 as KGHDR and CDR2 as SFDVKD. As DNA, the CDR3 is TGTGCCACAGGCCGAGAAGGGCCCAACACCGGGGAGCTGTTTTTT. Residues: CATGREGPNTGELFF.

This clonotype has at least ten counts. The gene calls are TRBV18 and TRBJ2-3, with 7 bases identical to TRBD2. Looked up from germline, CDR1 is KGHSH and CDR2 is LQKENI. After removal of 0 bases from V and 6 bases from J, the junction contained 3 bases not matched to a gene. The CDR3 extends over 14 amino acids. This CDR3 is CASSPPTSRDTQYF. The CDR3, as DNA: TGTGCCAGCTCACCACCGACTAGCCGGGATACGCAGTATTTT.

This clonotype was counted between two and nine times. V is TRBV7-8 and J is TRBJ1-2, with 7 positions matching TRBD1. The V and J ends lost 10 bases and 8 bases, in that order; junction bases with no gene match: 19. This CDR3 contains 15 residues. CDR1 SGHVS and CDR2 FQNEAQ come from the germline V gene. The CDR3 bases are TGTGCCATCTCGAACTTGCGCAGGACAGGTCACGGCTACACCTTC. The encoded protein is CAISNLRRTGHGYTF.

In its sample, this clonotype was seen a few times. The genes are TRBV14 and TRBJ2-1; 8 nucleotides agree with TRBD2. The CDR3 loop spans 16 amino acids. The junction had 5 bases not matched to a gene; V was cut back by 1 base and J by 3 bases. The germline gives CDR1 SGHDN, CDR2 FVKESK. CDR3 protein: CASSQVGGASYNEQFF. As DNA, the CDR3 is TGTGCCAGCAGCCAAGTCGGGGGGGCTAGCTACAATGAGCAGTTCTTC.

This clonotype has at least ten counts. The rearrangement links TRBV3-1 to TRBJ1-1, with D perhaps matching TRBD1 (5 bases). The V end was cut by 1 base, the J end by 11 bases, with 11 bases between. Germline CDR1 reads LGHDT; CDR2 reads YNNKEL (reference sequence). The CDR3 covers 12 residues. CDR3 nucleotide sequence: TGTGCCAGCAGCCAAGGACAGAGTAGGGCTTTCTTT. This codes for CASSQGQSRAFF.

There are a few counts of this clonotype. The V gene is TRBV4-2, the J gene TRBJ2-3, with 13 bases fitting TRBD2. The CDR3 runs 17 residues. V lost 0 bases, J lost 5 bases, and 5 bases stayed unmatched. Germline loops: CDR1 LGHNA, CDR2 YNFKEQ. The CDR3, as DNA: TGTGCCAGCAGCCAAGATGGACTAGCGGGGGTTATAGATACGCAGTATTTT. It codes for CASSQDGLAGVIDTQYF.

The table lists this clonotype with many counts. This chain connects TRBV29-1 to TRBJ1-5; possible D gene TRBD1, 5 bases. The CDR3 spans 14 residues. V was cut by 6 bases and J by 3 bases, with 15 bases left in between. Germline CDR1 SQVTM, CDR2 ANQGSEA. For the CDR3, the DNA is TGCAGCGTGCAAATAGGGGATCCCAATCAGCCCCAGCATTTT. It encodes CSVQIGDPNQPQHF.

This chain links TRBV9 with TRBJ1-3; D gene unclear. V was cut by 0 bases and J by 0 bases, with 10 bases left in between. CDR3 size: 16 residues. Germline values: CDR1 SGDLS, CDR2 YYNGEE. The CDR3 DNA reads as TGTGCCAGCAGCGTAGGCTCACCGCTCTCTGGAAACACCATATATTTT. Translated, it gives CASSVGSPLSGNTIYF. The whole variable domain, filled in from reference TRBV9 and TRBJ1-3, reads DSGVTQTPKHLITATGQRVTLRCSPRSGDLSVYWYQQSLDQGLQFLIQYYNGEERAKGNILERFSAQQFPDLHSELNLSSLELGDSALYFCASSVGSPLSGNTIYFGEGSWLTVV.

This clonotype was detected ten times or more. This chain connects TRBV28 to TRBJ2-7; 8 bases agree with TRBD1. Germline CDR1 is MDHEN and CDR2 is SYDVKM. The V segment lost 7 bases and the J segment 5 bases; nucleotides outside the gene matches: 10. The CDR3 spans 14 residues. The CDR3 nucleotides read TGTGCCAGCATCTCGGACAGGGTTCGGAACGAGCAGTACTTC. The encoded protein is CASISDRVRNEQYF. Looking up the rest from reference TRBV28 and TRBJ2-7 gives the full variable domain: DVKVTQSSRYLVKRTGEKVFLECVQDMDHENMFWYRQDPGLGLRLIYFSYDVKMKEKGDIPEGYSVSREKKERFSLILESASTNQTSMYLCASISDRVRNEQYFGPGTRLTVT.

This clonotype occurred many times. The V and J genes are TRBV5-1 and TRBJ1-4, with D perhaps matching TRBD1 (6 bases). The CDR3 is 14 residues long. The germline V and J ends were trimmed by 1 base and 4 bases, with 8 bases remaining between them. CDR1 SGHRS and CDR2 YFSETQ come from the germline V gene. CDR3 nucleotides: TGCGCCAGCAGCTTGCGAGGGGGTAATGAAAAACTGTTTTTT. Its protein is CASSLRGGNEKLFF.

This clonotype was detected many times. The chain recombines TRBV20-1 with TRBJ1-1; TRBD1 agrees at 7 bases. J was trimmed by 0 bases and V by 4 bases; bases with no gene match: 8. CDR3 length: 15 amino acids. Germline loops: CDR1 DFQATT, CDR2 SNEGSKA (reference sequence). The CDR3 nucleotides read TGCAGTGCTACTTACAGGGGATTAATGAACACTGAAGCTTTCTTT. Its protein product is CSATYRGLMNTEAFF.

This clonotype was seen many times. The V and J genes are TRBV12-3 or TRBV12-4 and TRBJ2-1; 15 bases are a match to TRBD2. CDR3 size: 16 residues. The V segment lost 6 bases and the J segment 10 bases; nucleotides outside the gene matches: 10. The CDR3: CASRPGTSGRSGEQFF. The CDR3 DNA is TGTGCCAGCAGACCGGGGACTAGCGGGAGGAGTGGGGAGCAGTTCTTC.

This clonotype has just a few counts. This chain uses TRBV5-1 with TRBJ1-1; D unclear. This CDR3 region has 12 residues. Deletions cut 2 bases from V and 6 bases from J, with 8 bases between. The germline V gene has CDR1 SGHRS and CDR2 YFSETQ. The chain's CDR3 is CASSFGDSEAFF. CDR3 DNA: TGCGCCAGCAGCTTCGGGGATTCTGAAGCTTTCTTT.

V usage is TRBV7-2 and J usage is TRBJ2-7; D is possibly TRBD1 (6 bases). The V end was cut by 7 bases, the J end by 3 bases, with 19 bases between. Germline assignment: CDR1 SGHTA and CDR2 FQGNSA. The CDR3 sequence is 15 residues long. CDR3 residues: CASIKRPGHFYEQYF. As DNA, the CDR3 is TGTGCCAGCATCAAGCGACCGGGACACTTCTACGAGCAGTACTTC. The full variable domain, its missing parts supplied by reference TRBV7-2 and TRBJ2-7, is GAGVSQSPSNKVTEKGKDVELRCDPISGHTALYWYRQSLGQGLEFLIYFQGNSAPDKSGLPSDRFSAERTGGSVSTLTIQRTQQEDSAVYLCASIKRPGHFYEQYFGPGTRLTVT.

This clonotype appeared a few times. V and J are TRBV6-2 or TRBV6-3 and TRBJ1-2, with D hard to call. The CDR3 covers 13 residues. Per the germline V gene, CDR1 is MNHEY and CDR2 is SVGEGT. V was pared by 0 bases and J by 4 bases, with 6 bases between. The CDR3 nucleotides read TGTGCCAGCAGTTACTCTTGGACCTATGGCTACACCTTC. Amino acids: CASSYSWTYGYTF.

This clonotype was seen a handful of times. The CDR3 sequence is CASSLARGVGETQYF. CDR3 bases: TGTGCCAGCAGCTTAGCGCGAGGGGTTGGGGAGACCCAGTACTTC. The chain employs TRBV7-2 and TRBJ2-5; D is tentatively TRBD1 or TRBD2 (5 bases each). The CDR3 runs to 15 residues. V lost 0 bases and J lost 5, with 13 bases in between. Germline CDR1 SGHTA, CDR2 FQGNSA. Full variable domain (remainder filled in from reference TRBV7-2 and TRBJ2-5): GAGVSQSPSNKVTEKGKDVELRCDPISGHTALYWYRQSLGQGLEFLIYFQGNSAPDKSGLPSDRFSAERTGGSVSTLTIQRTQQEDSAVYLCASSLARGVGETQYFGPGTRLLVL.

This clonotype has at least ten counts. The CDR3 nucleotides are TGCAGTGCAACAGGTCCGGGCGGCGATGATCGCTACACCTTC. Protein product: CSATGPGGDDRYTF. The chain has TRBV20-1 and TRBJ1-2; D might be TRBD1 (5 bases). The germline V gene encodes CDR1 DFQATT and CDR2 SNEGSKA (reference sequence). V lost 6 bases and J lost 9, with 23 bases in between. CDR3 size: 14 residues.

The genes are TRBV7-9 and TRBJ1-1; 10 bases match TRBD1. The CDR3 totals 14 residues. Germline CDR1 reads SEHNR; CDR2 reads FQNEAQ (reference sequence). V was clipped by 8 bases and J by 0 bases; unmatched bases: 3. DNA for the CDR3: TGTGCCAGCTTCGGACAGGGGGTGAACACTGAAGCTTTCTTT. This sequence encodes CASFGQGVNTEAFF.

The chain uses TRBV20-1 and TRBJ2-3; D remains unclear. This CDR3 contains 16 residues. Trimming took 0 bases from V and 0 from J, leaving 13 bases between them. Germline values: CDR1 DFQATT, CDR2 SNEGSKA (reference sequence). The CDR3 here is CSARDFLGLSTDTQYF. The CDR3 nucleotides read TGCAGTGCTAGAGATTTCCTGGGTCTAAGCACAGATACGCAGTATTTT.

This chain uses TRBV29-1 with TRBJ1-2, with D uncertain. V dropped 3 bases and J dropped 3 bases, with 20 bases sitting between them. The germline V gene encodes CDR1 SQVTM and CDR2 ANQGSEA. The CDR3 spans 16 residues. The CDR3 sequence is CSVEREGRISDYGYTF. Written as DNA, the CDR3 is TGCAGCGTTGAGAGGGAGGGTAGGATTAGTGACTATGGCTACACCTTC.

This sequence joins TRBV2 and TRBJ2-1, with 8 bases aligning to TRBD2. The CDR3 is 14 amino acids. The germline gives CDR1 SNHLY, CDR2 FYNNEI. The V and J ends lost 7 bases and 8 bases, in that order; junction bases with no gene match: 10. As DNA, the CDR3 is TGTGCCAGCAAGGTTGGGACTAGGAAGCATGAGCAGTTCTTC. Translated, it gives CASKVGTRKHEQFF.

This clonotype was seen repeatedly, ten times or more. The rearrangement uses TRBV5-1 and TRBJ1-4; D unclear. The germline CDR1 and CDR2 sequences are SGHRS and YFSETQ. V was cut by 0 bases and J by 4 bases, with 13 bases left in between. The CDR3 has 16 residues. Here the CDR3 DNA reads TGCGCCAGCAGCTTGGCCGGGCCCGAGAATAATGAAAAACTGTTTTTT. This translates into CASSLAGPENNEKLFF. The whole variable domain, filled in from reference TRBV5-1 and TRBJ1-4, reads KAGVTQTPRYLIKTRGQQVTLSCSPISGHRSVSWYQQTPGQGLQFLFEYFSETQRNKGNFPGRFSGRQFSNSRSEMNVSTLELGDSALYLCASSLAGPENNEKLFFGSGTQLSVL.

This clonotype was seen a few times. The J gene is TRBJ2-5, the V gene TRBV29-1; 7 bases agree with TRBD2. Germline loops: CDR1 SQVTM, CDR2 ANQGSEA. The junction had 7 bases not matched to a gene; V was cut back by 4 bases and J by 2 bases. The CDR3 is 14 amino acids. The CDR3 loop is CSVVPAGRQETQYF. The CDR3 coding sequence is TGCAGCGTTGTACCAGCGGGACGTCAAGAGACCCAGTACTTC.

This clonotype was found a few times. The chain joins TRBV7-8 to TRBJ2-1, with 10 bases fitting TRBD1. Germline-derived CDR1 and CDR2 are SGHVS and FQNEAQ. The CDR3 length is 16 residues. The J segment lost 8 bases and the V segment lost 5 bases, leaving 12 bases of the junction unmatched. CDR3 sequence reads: CASSLLGTGVLDEQFF. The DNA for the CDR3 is TGTGCCAGCAGCCTCCTGGGGACAGGGGTTTTGGATGAGCAGTTCTTC.